This TCR beta chain comes out of a study of OX40 agonist ivuxolimab in advanced cancers. Concerning this clone: Its specificity is unknown.

Produced via immunoSEQ multiplex PCR; TCRdb's table is partial and in-frame only. The table lists around 56,000 clones, roughly 90% of them singletons. General study findings and limits: Clonal expansion was seen in CD4+ and CD8+ blood T cells by week 6 at 0.1 to 3.0 mg/kg.

The CDR3 is 15 residues long. V lost 2 bases and J lost 0, with 11 bases in between. Germline V gives CDR1 SGHDT, CDR2 YYEEEE. This chain uses TRBV5-6 with TRBJ1-1; D possibly corresponds to TRBD1 (5 bases). Here the sequenced sample was CD4+ or CD8+ T cells sorted from blood, taken in a trial of the OX40 agonist ivuxolimab. This TCR was sampled from an adult with an advanced solid tumor such as melanoma, head and neck, liver or kidney cancer. CDR3 residues: CASSFWTQLNTEAFF. CDR3 DNA: TGTGCCAGCAGCTTCTGGACACAGTTGAACACTGAAGCTTTCTTT.